These 13 T cell receptor beta chains originate from one sample sequenced in a study of shared clonotypes between healthy human individuals. Generated by immunoSEQ multiplex PCR, the TCRdb table keeps only in-frame clones and is missing some. This sample has roughly 2 million clones, with 90% to 97% found just once. Sequenced: naive CD4+ T cells sorted from blood. As to subset: CD45RA+ positively selected. The origin of the receptors is a man between 18 and 29 years old in good health.

The V and J genes are TRBV18 and TRBJ1-6; 9 bases are a match to TRBD1. CDR3 length: 16 amino acids. V lost 3 bases and J lost 5; bases outside the gene matches: 5. Germline CDR1 KGHSH, CDR2 LQKENI. The CDR3 coding sequence is TGTGCCAGCTCACCGCGGGACAGGGCAGATAATTCACCCCTCCACTTT. Its protein is CASSPRDRADNSPLHF.

This chain connects TRBV30 to TRBJ2-1, with D hard to call. The germline V gene encodes CDR1 GTSNPN and CDR2 SVGIG (reference sequence). The germline V and J ends were trimmed by 2 bases and 6 bases, with 2 bases remaining between them. The CDR3 loop spans 10 amino acids. This CDR3 reads CAWSINEQFF. CDR3 sequence (DNA): TGTGCCTGGAGTATCAATGAGCAGTTCTTC.

V is TRBV4-1 and J is TRBJ2-1; either TRBD1 or TRBD2 may fit D (7 bases each). Trimming removed 1 base at V and 7 bases at J, with 17 bases between. The CDR3 covers 16 residues. CDR1 MGHRA and CDR2 YSYEKL come from the germline V gene. CDR3 loop: CASSQVGEGAKNEQFF. CDR3 bases: TGCGCCAGCAGCCAAGTTGGGGAGGGGGCGAAGAATGAGCAGTTCTTC.

Turning to this clone: Other DNA sequences in this sample translate to the same CDR3. This rearrangement joins TRBV11-2 to TRBJ1-1, with unresolved D. Germline V lookup: CDR1 SGHAT, CDR2 FQNNGV. There are 13 residues in the CDR3. The V end was cut by 3 bases, the J end by 2 bases, with 7 bases between. DNA for the CDR3: TGTGCCAGCAGCTTCGCGGATAACACTGAAGCTTTCTTT. Translating gives CASSFADNTEAFF.

The V gene is TRBV30, the J gene TRBJ1-5; possibly TRBD1 for D (6 bases). Between the trimmed V and J ends, which lost 0 bases and 4 bases, there was a span of 16 bases. The CDR3 contains 16 residues. Germline CDR1 reads GTSNPN; CDR2 reads SVGIG (reference sequence). CDR3 sequence reads: CAWSVDRFYRNQPQHF. The CDR3 DNA reads as TGTGCCTGGAGTGTAGACAGGTTTTATCGGAATCAGCCCCAGCATTTT.

The chain couples TRBV11-2 to TRBJ1-3; D is uncertain. Per the germline V gene, CDR1 is SGHAT and CDR2 is FQNNGV. V gave up 3 bases and J gave up 0 bases, with 12 bases separating them. This CDR3 is 16 amino acids long. CDR3 bases: TGTGCCAGCAGCTTTCGAGGCAACCTCTCTGGAAACACCATATATTTT. Residues: CASSFRGNLSGNTIYF.

This rearrangement joins TRBV30 to TRBJ2-3, with unresolved D. Between the trimmed V and J ends, which lost 4 bases and 4 bases, there was a span of 12 bases. The CDR3 length is 13 residues. Per germline, CDR1 GTSNPN and CDR2 SVGIG (reference sequence). The CDR3 loop is CAWTRTVADTQYF. The CDR3 DNA is TGTGCCTGGACTAGGACGGTCGCAGATACGCAGTATTTT.

The chain uses TRBV19 and TRBJ2-1, with TRBD2 matching over 9 bases. The germline V gene encodes CDR1 LNHDA and CDR2 SQIVND (reference sequence). Trimming removed 5 bases from V and 8 bases from J; junction bases left unmatched: 7. The CDR3 covers 14 residues. CDR3 amino acids: CASSPGTSRYEQFF. The CDR3, as DNA: TGTGCCAGTAGTCCCGGGACTAGCAGGTATGAGCAGTTCTTC. Together with reference TRBV19 and TRBJ2-1, the CDR3 gives the full variable domain: DGGITQSPKYLFRKEGQNVTLSCEQNLNHDAMYWYRQDPGQGLRLIYYSQIVNDFQKGDIAEGYSVSREKKESFPLTVTSAQKNPTAFYLCASSPGTSRYEQFFGPGTRLTVL.

About this clone: Other DNA sequences in this sample translate to the same CDR3. J is TRBJ2-3 and V is TRBV5-1; D is possibly TRBD1 or TRBD2 (5 bases each). The CDR3 covers 14 residues. Germline V CDR1 and CDR2: SGHRS, YFSETQ. Trimming took 4 bases from V and 4 from J, leaving 13 bases between them. The CDR3 protein is CASSLDTGSDTQYF. The CDR3 nucleotides are TGCGCCAGCAGCCTGGACACGGGGTCAGATACGCAGTATTTT.

The rearrangement joins TRBV2 to TRBJ2-5, with D possibly matching TRBD2 (5 bases). V dropped 3 bases and J dropped 5 bases, with 16 bases sitting between them. CDR1 and CDR2 (germline): SNHLY, FYNNEI. This CDR3 has 15 amino acids. CDR3 coding DNA: TGTGCCAGCAGTGATGGACGCGGGCGGGCGGAGACCCAGTACTTC. This translates into CASSDGRGRAETQYF.

The rearrangement links TRBV28 to TRBJ2-7; D gene unclear. The CDR3 has 15 amino acids. Germline V gene sequence: CDR1 MDHEN, CDR2 SYDVKM. V dropped 6 bases and J dropped 2 bases, with 17 bases sitting between them. The CDR3 sequence: CASSTAPTSTYEQYF. CDR3 DNA sequence: TGTGCCAGCAGCACAGCCCCGACAAGTACCTACGAGCAGTACTTC.

The chain uses TRBV10-3 and TRBJ2-7; either TRBD1 or TRBD2 may fit D (6 bases each). The length of the CDR3 is 13 residues. Germline lookup yields CDR1 ENHRY and CDR2 SYGVKD. The V end was cut by 9 bases, the J end by 3 bases, with 15 bases between. This CDR3 is CAMGVGGIYEQYF. The CDR3 DNA sequence: TGTGCCATGGGGGTCGGGGGCATCTACGAGCAGTACTTC.

Comment on this clone: The identical CDR3 is also encoded by other nucleotide sequences in the sample. The CDR3 here is CASSLVGGNTEAFF. The CDR3 DNA reads TGTGCCAGCAGCTTGGTTGGGGGAAACACTGAAGCTTTCTTT. This chain joins TRBV5-4 and TRBJ1-1, with a possible D match to TRBD1 (5 bases). Germline CDR1 and CDR2: SGHNT and YYREEE (reference sequence). The CDR3 has 14 amino acids. Trimming cost V 0 bases and J 2 bases, with 8 bases left between them.